This TCR beta chain is from a study of T cells in Graves' hyperthyroidism and ophthalmopathy. The study enrolled patients aged 18 to 65 with newly diagnosed hyperthyroidism of under 2 months' duration. Clinicians diagnosed patients from clinical symptoms, serum thyroxine and TRAb, thyroid ultrasound and orbital computed tomography. V was shortened by 7 bases and J by 5 bases, with 15 bases between the two germline ends. The CDR3 has 14 residues. Germline V lookup: CDR1 SEHNR, CDR2 FQNEAQ (reference sequence). Amplification of TCR beta CDR3 regions used RNA as the template. HTBI primers were employed in a first-round RT-PCR of the TCR CDR3. TCRdb processed the multiplex PCR reads anew with MiXCR; each CDR3 protein has one entry. The data hold hundreds of thousands of distinct CDR3 sequences, with 14% observed a single time.

The clonotype was recovered from a woman under 30 with Graves' hyperthyroidism. The V call is TRBV7-9, the J call TRBJ2-1; D gene uncertain. Sequencing used blood. For the CDR3, the DNA is TGTGCCAGCACTATGGGCTCACTGAACAATGAGCAGTTCTTC. This codes for CASTMGSLNNEQFF. Looking up the rest from reference TRBV7-9 and TRBJ2-1 gives the full variable domain: DTGVSQNPRHKITKRGQNVTFRCDPISEHNRLYWYRQTLGQGPEFLTYFQNEAQLEKSRLLSDRFSAERPKGSFSTLEIQRTEQGDSAMYLCASTMGSLNNEQFFGPGTRLTVL.